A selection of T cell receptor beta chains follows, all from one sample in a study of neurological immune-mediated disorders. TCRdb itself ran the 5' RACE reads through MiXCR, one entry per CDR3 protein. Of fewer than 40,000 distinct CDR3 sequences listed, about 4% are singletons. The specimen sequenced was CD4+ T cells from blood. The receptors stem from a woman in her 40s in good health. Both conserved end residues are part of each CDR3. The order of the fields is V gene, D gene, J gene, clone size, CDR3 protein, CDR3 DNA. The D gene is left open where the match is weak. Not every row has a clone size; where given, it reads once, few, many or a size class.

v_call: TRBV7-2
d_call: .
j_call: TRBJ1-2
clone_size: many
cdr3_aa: CASSSGRGQALYGYTF
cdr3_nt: TGTGCCAGCAGCTCCGGCCGAGGGCAGGCGCTCTATGGCTACACCTTC

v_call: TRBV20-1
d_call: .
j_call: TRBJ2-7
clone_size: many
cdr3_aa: CSAQTTSGYEQYF
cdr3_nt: TGCAGTGCTCAAACGACTAGTGGGTACGAGCAGTACTTC

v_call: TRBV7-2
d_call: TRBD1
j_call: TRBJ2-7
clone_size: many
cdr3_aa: CASSLGTGFNYEQYF
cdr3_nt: TGTGCCAGCAGCTTAGGGACAGGGTTCAACTACGAGCAGTACTTC

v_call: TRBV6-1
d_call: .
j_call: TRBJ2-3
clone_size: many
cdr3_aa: CASSRILRVGASTDTQYF
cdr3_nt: TGTGCCAGCAGTCGAATTCTCAGGGTCGGGGCGAGCACAGATACGCAGTATTTT

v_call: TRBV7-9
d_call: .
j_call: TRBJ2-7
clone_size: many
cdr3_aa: CASSLAVPAGEQYF
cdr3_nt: TGTGCCAGCAGCTTAGCGGTTCCGGCCGGCGAGCAGTACTTC

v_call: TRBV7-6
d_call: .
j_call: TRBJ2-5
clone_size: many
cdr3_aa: CASSLGQRQETQYF
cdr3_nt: TGTGCCAGCAGCTTAGGACAGCGCCAAGAGACCCAGTACTTC

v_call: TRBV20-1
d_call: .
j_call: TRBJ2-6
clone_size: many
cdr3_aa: CSARDLSSGANVLTF
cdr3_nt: TGCAGTGCTAGAGATCTGAGTTCTGGGGCCAACGTCCTGACTTTC

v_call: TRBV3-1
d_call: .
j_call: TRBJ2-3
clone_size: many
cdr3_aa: CASSPATGLTDTQYF
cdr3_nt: TGTGCCAGCAGCCCCGCCACGGGCCTCACAGATACGCAGTATTTT

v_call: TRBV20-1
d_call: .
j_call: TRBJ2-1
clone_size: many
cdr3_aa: CSAPRSSYNEQFF
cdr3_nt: TGCAGTGCTCCTAGGAGCTCCTACAATGAGCAGTTCTTC

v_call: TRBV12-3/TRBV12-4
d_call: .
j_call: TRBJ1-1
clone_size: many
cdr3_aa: CASSFRLGGIAEAFF
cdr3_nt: TGTGCCAGCAGTTTTAGGTTGGGAGGGATCGCTGAAGCTTTCTTT

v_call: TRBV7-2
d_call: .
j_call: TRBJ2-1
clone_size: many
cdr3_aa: CASSLSIGTGNEQFF
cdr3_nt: TGTGCCAGCAGCTTAAGTATCGGGACTGGTAATGAGCAGTTCTTC

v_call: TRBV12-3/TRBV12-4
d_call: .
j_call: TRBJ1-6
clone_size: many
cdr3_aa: CASSQTYNSPLHF
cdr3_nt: TGTGCCAGCAGCCAAACTTATAATTCACCCCTCCACTTT

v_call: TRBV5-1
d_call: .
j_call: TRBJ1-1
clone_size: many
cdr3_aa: CASSLGEVNTEAFF
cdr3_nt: TGCGCCAGCAGCTTGGGGGAGGTGAACACTGAAGCTTTCTTT

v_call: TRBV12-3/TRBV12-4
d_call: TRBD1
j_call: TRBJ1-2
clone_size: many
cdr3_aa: CASSLTGPQGEDGYTF
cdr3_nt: TGTGCCAGCAGTTTAACGGGACCGCAGGGGGAGGATGGCTACACCTTC

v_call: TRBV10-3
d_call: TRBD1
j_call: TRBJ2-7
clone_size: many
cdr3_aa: CAINPGQGGGEQYF
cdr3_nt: TGTGCCATCAACCCGGGACAGGGGGGAGGCGAGCAGTACTTC

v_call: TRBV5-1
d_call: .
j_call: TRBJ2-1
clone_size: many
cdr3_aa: CASSLELLGEQFF
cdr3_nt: TGCGCCAGCAGCTTGGAGCTACTTGGGGAGCAGTTCTTC

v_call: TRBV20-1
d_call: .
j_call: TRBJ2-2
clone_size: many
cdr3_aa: CSAAGTKNTGELFF
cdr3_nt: TGCAGTGCGGCCGGGACCAAGAACACCGGGGAGCTGTTTTTT

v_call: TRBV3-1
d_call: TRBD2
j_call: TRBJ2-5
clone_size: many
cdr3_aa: CASSQWTSGKETQYF
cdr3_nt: TGTGCCAGCAGCCAGTGGACTAGCGGGAAGGAGACCCAGTACTTC

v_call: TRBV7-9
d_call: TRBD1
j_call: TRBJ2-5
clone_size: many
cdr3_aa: CASRRTGEETQYF
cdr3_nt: TGTGCCAGCAGACGGACAGGGGAAGAGACCCAGTACTTC

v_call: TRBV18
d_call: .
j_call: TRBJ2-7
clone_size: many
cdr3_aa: CASSPQDSLSYEQYF
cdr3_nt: TGTGCCAGCTCCCCCCAGGACTCTCTTTCCTACGAGCAGTACTTC

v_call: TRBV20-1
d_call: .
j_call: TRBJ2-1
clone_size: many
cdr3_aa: CSASSSSHNYNEQFF
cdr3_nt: TGCAGTGCTAGTAGTTCTAGTCACAATTACAATGAGCAGTTCTTC

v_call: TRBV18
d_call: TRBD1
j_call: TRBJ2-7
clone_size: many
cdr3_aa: CASSETGGLSYEQYF
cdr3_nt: TGTGCCAGCTCAGAAACAGGGGGACTCTCCTACGAGCAGTACTTC

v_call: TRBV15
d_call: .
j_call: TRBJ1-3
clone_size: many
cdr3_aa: CATSSKQGFGNTIYF
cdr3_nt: TGTGCCACCAGCAGCAAACAGGGCTTCGGAAACACCATATATTTT

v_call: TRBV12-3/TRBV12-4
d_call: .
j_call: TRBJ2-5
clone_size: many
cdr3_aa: CASSLLSTDLQETQYF
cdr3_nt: TGTGCCAGCAGTTTACTGTCGACAGACTTACAAGAGACCCAGTACTTC

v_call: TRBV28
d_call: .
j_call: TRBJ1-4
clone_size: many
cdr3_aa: CASSLYGEKLFF
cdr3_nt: TGTGCCAGCAGTTTATATGGGGAAAAACTGTTTTTT

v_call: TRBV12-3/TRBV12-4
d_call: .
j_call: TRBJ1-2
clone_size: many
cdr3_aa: CASSLPGGYGYTF
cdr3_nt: TGTGCCAGCAGTTTACCGGGAGGGTATGGCTACACCTTC

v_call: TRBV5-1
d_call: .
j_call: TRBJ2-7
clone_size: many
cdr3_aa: CASSLSRASGGRYEQYF
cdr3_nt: TGCGCCAGCAGCTTGTCCAGGGCCAGCGGTGGAAGGTACGAGCAGTACTTC

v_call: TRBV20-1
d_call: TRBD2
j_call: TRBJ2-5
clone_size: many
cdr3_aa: CSPSGTTETQYF
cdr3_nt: TGCAGTCCTTCAGGGACTACAGAGACCCAGTACTTC

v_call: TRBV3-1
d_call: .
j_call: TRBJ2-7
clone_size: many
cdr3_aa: CASSRTTYEQYF
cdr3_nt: TGTGCCAGCAGTCGTACTACCTACGAGCAGTACTTC

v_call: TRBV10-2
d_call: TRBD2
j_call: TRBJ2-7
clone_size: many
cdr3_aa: CASYSGNYEQYF
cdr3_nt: TGCGCCAGCTATAGCGGGAACTACGAGCAGTACTTC

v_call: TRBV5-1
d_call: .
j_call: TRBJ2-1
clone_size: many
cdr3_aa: CASGVIMGQGNEQFF
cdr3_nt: TGCGCCAGCGGCGTCATTATGGGCCAGGGCAATGAGCAGTTCTTC

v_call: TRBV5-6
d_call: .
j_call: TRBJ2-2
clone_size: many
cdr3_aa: CASSFWITGELFF
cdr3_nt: TGTGCCAGCAGCTTTTGGATCACCGGGGAGCTGTTTTTT

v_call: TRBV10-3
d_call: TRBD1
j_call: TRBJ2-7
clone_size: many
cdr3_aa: CAISSGTGGYEQYF
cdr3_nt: TGTGCCATCTCTTCCGGGACAGGGGGCTACGAGCAGTACTTC

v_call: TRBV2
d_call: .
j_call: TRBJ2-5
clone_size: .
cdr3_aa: CASIGGDQETQYF
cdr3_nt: TGTGCCAGCATCGGAGGGGATCAAGAGACCCAGTACTTC

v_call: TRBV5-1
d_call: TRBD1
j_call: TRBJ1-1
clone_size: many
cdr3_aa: CASSLGDRRGAEAFF
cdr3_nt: TGCGCCAGCAGCTTGGGGGACAGGCGGGGGGCTGAAGCTTTCTTT

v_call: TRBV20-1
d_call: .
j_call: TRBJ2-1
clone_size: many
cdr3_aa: CSAQRPPHTRFF
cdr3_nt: TGCAGTGCTCAACGCCCACCCCATACACGGTTCTTC

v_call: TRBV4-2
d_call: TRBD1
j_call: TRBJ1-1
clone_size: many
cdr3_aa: CASSQILRDRGTEAFF
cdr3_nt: TGTGCCAGCAGCCAGATACTCCGGGACAGGGGCACTGAAGCTTTCTTT

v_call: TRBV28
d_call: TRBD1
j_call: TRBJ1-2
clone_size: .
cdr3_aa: CASSTGGYYGYTF
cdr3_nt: TGTGCCAGCAGTACAGGGGGCTACTATGGCTACACCTTC

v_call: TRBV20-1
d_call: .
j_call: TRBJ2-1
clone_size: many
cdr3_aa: CSAPPRGKLNEQFF
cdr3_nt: TGCAGTGCTCCCCCCCGTGGTAAACTGAATGAGCAGTTCTTC

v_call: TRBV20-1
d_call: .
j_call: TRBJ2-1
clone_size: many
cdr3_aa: CSARVNHLEQFF
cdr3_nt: TGCAGTGCTAGAGTCAACCATCTTGAGCAGTTCTTC

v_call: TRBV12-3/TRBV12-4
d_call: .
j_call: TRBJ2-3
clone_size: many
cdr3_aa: CASSFTTDTQYF
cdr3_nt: TGTGCCAGCAGTTTTACTACAGATACGCAGTATTTT

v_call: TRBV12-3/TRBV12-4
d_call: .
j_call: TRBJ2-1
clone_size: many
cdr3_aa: CASSFELAEQFF
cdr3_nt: TGTGCCAGCAGTTTCGAACTAGCTGAGCAGTTCTTC

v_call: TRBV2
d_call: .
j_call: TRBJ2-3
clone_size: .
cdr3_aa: CASSKVGQHTDTQYF
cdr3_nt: TGTGCCAGCAGTAAGGTGGGGCAGCACACAGATACGCAGTATTTT

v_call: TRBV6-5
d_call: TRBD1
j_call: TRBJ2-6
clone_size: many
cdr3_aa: CASSDNRGKSSGANVLTF
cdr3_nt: TGTGCCAGCAGTGACAACAGGGGGAAATCTTCCGGGGCCAACGTCCTGACTTTC